One sample yielded the 27 T cell receptor beta chains listed below, sequenced in a study of post-analysis software for immune sequencing data. Researchers reported that TCR beta cDNA libraries carried unique molecular identifiers. MiXCR, applied by TCRdb to the PCR reads, yields one record per CDR3 protein. The sample carries 400,000 to 500,000 distinct CDR3 sequences, less than 40% recorded once. Findings of the study overall: Relative to controls, patients had a few TRBV segments at higher frequency, with TRBV5-6, TRBV5-1 and TRBV20-1 among these.

No cognate antigen is known for these TCRs. Sequencing was performed on blood. These TCRs come from a girl aged 2 to 9 with multiple sclerosis.

The chain employs TRBV18 and TRBJ2-7; 7 positions agree with TRBD2. Per germline, CDR1 KGHSH and CDR2 LQKENI. The CDR3 extends over 15 amino acids. Trimming took 0 bases from V and 4 from J; bases not matched to a gene: 6. The CDR3 DNA sequence: TGTGCCAGCTCACCACCCGGCGGGAGAGCTTACGAGCAGTACTTC. Amino acid sequence: CASSPPGGRAYEQYF. The variable domain in full, with the rest retrieved from reference TRBV18 and TRBJ2-7, is NAGVMQNPRHLVRRRGQEARLRCSPMKGHSHVYWYRQLPEEGLKFMVYLQKENIIDESGMPKERFSAEFPKEGPSILRIQQVVRGDSAAYFCASSPPGGRAYEQYFGPGTRLTVT.

The gene calls are TRBV27 and TRBJ1-2; 7 nucleotides align to TRBD1. CDR1 MNHEY and CDR2 SMNVEV come from the germline V gene (reference sequence). V was pared by 6 bases and J by 9 bases, with 7 bases of the junction left unmatched. The CDR3 loop spans 12 amino acids. The CDR3 coding sequence is TGTGCCAGCAGGGAGCCGACAGGGAGCTACACCTTC. This gives the protein CASREPTGSYTF.

The rearrangement joins TRBV12-3 or TRBV12-4 to TRBJ1-1; no reliable D call. There are 17 residues in the CDR3. The V end lost 6 bases, the J end lost 3 bases, and 23 bases lay between the germline ends. This chain's CDR3 is CASSRLVFWGWDTEAFF. The CDR3 DNA reads TGTGCCAGCAGCCGTTTGGTTTTCTGGGGTTGGGACACTGAAGCTTTCTTT.

This clonotype was observed many times. The chain links TRBV10-3 to TRBJ2-7, with 9 bases identical to TRBD1. V was pared by 4 bases and J by 2 bases, with 0 bases of the junction left unmatched. The germline gives CDR1 ENHRY, CDR2 SYGVKD. The CDR3 sequence is 13 residues long. CDR3 sequence reads: CAISGQGAYEQYF. Here the CDR3 DNA reads TGTGCCATCAGTGGACAGGGGGCCTACGAGCAGTACTTC.

This clonotype was found a few times. The CDR3 loop reads CASSEGLAGGNEQFF. DNA for the CDR3: TGCGCCAGCAGTGAGGGACTAGCGGGGGGGAATGAGCAGTTCTTC. The chain carries TRBV10-2 and TRBJ2-1; 15 nucleotides align to TRBD2. CDR3 size: 15 residues. After removal of 2 bases from V and 7 bases from J, the junction contained 0 bases not matched to a gene. Germline values: CDR1 WSHSY, CDR2 SAAADI.

This clonotype was observed a few times. This sequence joins TRBV7-2 and TRBJ1-5; 8 bases line up with TRBD1. Germline V gene data show CDR1 as SGHTA and CDR2 as FQGNSA. This CDR3 has 14 amino acids. V lost 5 bases and J lost 2; bases outside the gene matches: 2. For the CDR3, the DNA is TGTGCCAGCAGCGCGGACAGGGGCAATCAGCCCCAGCATTTT. Amino acid sequence: CASSADRGNQPQHF.

The rearrangement uses TRBV14 and TRBJ1-1; 8 nucleotides align to TRBD1. The CDR3 extends over 14 amino acids. The germline CDR1 and CDR2 sequences are SGHDN and FVKESK. V gave up 6 bases and J gave up 5 bases; unmatched junction bases: 8. The CDR3 spells CASRRTGMGTEAFF. The CDR3, as DNA: TGTGCCAGCAGGCGGACAGGGATGGGGACTGAAGCTTTCTTT.

The table lists this clonotype with a few counts. The chain joins TRBV28 to TRBJ2-7; D possibly corresponds to TRBD1 (5 bases). Per germline, CDR1 MDHEN and CDR2 SYDVKM. The V end was cut by 3 bases, the J end by 1 base, with 10 bases between. The CDR3 extends over 14 amino acids. This chain's CDR3 is CASSFPDKSYEQYF. CDR3 DNA sequence: TGTGCCAGCAGTTTTCCGGACAAATCCTACGAGCAGTACTTC.

This chain links TRBV27 with TRBJ2-7; D call uncertain. The V end lost 1 base, the J end lost 3 bases, and 13 bases lay between the germline ends. CDR3 length: 15 residues. Germline CDR1 reads MNHEY; CDR2 reads SMNVEV (reference sequence). The CDR3 sequence is CASSLFVGSNYEQYF. In DNA, the CDR3 is TGTGCCAGCAGTTTATTCGTTGGCAGTAACTACGAGCAGTACTTC.

This clonotype turned up a few times. This chain uses TRBV29-1 with TRBJ2-3; D gene uncertain. CDR1 SQVTM and CDR2 ANQGSEA come from the germline V gene. Trimming removed 8 bases at V and 0 bases at J, with 18 bases between. The CDR3 consists of 15 residues. The CDR3 reads CSLYTIQDSTDTQYF. In DNA form, the CDR3 reads TGCAGCCTATATACTATCCAAGACAGCACAGATACGCAGTATTTT.

This clonotype turned up a few times. The rearrangement uses TRBV29-1 and TRBJ2-5; no reliable D call. V gave up 4 bases and J gave up 2 bases, with 11 bases separating them. In germline, CDR1 is SQVTM, CDR2 ANQGSEA. This CDR3 is built from 13 residues. CDR3 nucleotide sequence: TGCAGCGTTGTCGTAGCAGCACAAGAGACCCAGTACTTC. It translates to CSVVVAAQETQYF.

V gene TRBV5-6 combines with J gene TRBJ1-2; D remains ambiguous. The CDR3 spans 17 residues. V lost 3 bases, J lost 0 bases, and 18 bases lay in between. Germline V lookup: CDR1 SGHDT, CDR2 YYEEEE. The CDR3: CASSSPGVPFTNYGYTF. In DNA, the CDR3 is TGTGCCAGCAGCTCCCCCGGGGTTCCCTTCACTAACTATGGCTACACCTTC.

The rearrangement uses TRBV7-2 and TRBJ2-1; no firm D call. The CDR3 is 14 residues long. Looked up from germline, CDR1 is SGHTA and CDR2 is FQGNSA. The V gene lost 5 bases and the J gene lost 6 bases, with 14 bases spanning the gap. This CDR3 is CASSPKVWGNEQFF. The CDR3 DNA is TGTGCCAGCAGCCCAAAGGTATGGGGCAATGAGCAGTTCTTC. The whole variable domain, remainder taken from reference TRBV7-2 and TRBJ2-1, is GAGVSQSPSNKVTEKGKDVELRCDPISGHTALYWYRQSLGQGLEFLIYFQGNSAPDKSGLPSDRFSAERTGGSVSTLTIQRTQQEDSAVYLCASSPKVWGNEQFFGPGTRLTVL.

The rearrangement uses TRBV5-6 and TRBJ1-3, with a weak D call TRBD1 (5 bases). Germline values: CDR1 SGHDT, CDR2 YYEEEE. This CDR3 comprises 13 residues. Trimming pared 4 bases from V and 2 bases from J, leaving 7 bases between. CDR3 amino acids: CASSRGAGNTIYF. The CDR3 nucleotides read TGTGCCAGCAGCCGAGGGGCTGGAAACACCATATATTTT.

This clonotype showed up just a few times. The chain employs TRBV7-2 and TRBJ2-5; 7 bases match TRBD2. The germline V gene encodes CDR1 SGHTA and CDR2 FQGNSA. The CDR3 is made up of 16 amino acids. V shed 0 bases and J 1 base; nucleotides not matched to a gene: 5. The CDR3 bases are TGTGCCAGCAGCTTAGCCCCCCTAGCGGCCCAAGAGACCCAGTACTTC. Translated, it gives CASSLAPLAAQETQYF.

This chain joins TRBV7-2 and TRBJ1-2; D gene ambiguous. The CDR3 runs to 15 residues. Per germline, CDR1 SGHTA and CDR2 FQGNSA. Trimming took off 1 base at V and 11 bases at J, with 20 bases between the two ends. This CDR3 is CASSLGLWDAWGYTF. CDR3 in DNA: TGTGCCAGCAGCTTAGGGTTATGGGATGCCTGGGGATACACCTTC.

The V gene is TRBV27, the J gene TRBJ2-5; D possibly uses TRBD1 or TRBD2 (5 bases each). The J call is in doubt because the DNA end fits TRBJ2-7 better. CDR1 and CDR2 from the germline V gene are MNHEY and SMNVEV (reference sequence). This CDR3 comprises 14 residues. For the CDR3, the DNA is TGTGCCAGCAGTCGTGAGGGACCCCTCTACGAGCAGTACTTC. It yields the protein CASSREGPLYEQYF.

CDR3 residues: CASLRTGEGGYTF. For the CDR3, the DNA is TGTGCCAGCTTGCGGACAGGGGAAGGTGGCTACACCTTC. This chain links TRBV12-3 or TRBV12-4 with TRBJ1-2; TRBD1 matches at 9 bases. V dropped 8 bases and J dropped 7; count of bases not matched to a gene: 8. This CDR3 has 13 amino acids.

This chain links TRBV7-9 with TRBJ1-2; the D is unclear. V lost 8 bases and J 8 bases, leaving 12 bases between the germline ends. The CDR3 runs to 11 residues. Germline V gives CDR1 SEHNR, CDR2 FQNEAQ (reference sequence). CDR3: CASGRQEGYTF. In DNA form, the CDR3 reads TGTGCCAGCGGGCGACAAGAAGGCTACACCTTC.

With respect to this clonotype: Its ends do not fully match the called genes, so a read error is possible. DNA of the CDR3: TGCACCAGCAGCCAAGAGGGGGGCGGGAGCACAGATACGCAGTATTTT. This gives the protein CTSSQEGGGSTDTQYF. The chain uses TRBV4-3 and TRBJ2-3; either TRBD1 or TRBD2 may supply D (6 bases each). The CDR3 totals 16 residues. The germline CDR1 and CDR2 sequences are LGHNA and YSLEER.

This chain uses TRBV29-1 with TRBJ1-2; 10 positions agree with TRBD1. The CDR3 is made up of 15 amino acids. Germline CDR1 SQVTM, CDR2 ANQGSEA. J lost 5 bases, V lost 1 base, and 7 bases had no gene match. The CDR3 spells CSVEGDRGREYGYTF. In DNA, the CDR3 is TGCAGCGTTGAAGGGGACAGGGGAAGGGAGTATGGCTACACCTTC. The entire variable domain, with the rest obtained from reference TRBV29-1 and TRBJ1-2, is as follows: SAVISQKPSRDICQRGTSLTIQCQVDSQVTMMFWYRQQPGQSLTLIATANQGSEATYESGFVIDKFPISRPNLTFSTLTVSNMSPEDSSIYLCSVEGDRGREYGYTFGSGTRLTVV.

This clonotype was seen a few times. The V and J genes are TRBV2 and TRBJ2-3; 8 nucleotides align to TRBD1. Germline CDR1 and CDR2: SNHLY and FYNNEI. The CDR3 is 18 residues long. V lost 9 bases and J lost 3; bases outside the gene matches: 20. The CDR3 loop is CASMEPRDRPYQTDTQYF. The CDR3 bases are TGTGCCAGTATGGAACCCAGGGACAGGCCGTATCAGACAGATACGCAGTATTTT.

The chain employs TRBV20-1 and TRBJ2-7; 9 bases are shared with TRBD2. V lost 0 bases and J lost 1; bases outside the gene matches: 4. This CDR3 spans 15 amino acids. CDR1 and CDR2 from the germline V gene are DFQATT and SNEGSKA (reference sequence). The DNA for the CDR3 is TGCAGTGCTAGAGATGGTAGCGGGAGTTCCTACGAGCAGTACTTC. It specifies CSARDGSGSSYEQYF.

This clonotype appeared once. The chain carries TRBV7-2 and TRBJ1-2, with no clear D. The CDR3 has 14 residues. The germline gives CDR1 SGHTA, CDR2 FQGNSA. V was cut by 4 bases and J by 5 bases, with 14 bases left in between. In nucleotides, the CDR3 is TGTGCCAGCAGCTCTAGGACGGACTTATATGGCTACACCTTC. It codes for CASSSRTDLYGYTF.

V usage is TRBV20-1 and J usage is TRBJ2-7; 10 nucleotides line up with TRBD2. The J call could be wrong; TRBJ2-5 is a better fit for the DNA end. The CDR3 loop spans 16 amino acids. Germline assignment: CDR1 DFQATT and CDR2 SNEGSKA (reference sequence). The CDR3 nucleotides are TGCAGTGCTAGTCCCGCTAGCGGGGGCGAACAAGAGACCCAGTACTTC. Residues: CSASPASGGEQETQYF.

This clonotype was detected only a few times. The rearrangement links TRBV28 to TRBJ2-4, with 7 nucleotides matching TRBD2. This CDR3 is built from 16 residues. CDR1 MDHEN and CDR2 SYDVKM come from the germline V gene. Unmatched junction bases numbered 10, after V lost 0 bases and J lost 8 bases. The CDR3 DNA sequence: TGTGCCAGCAGTTTATGGGATCGACTAGCTTGGGACATTCAGTACTTC. This gives the protein CASSLWDRLAWDIQYF.

In its sample, this clonotype is medium-sized. The chain links TRBV4-1 to TRBJ2-1, with no clear D. Trimming cost V 5 bases and J 8 bases, with 13 bases left between them. The CDR3 sequence is 13 residues long. CDR1 is MGHRA, CDR2 YSYEKL, per germline. The CDR3 protein is CASSIRNLDEQFF. In nucleotides, the CDR3 is TGCGCCAGCAGCATCCGGAACCTGGATGAGCAGTTCTTC.